This TCR beta chain was recovered during a study of T cells in Graves' hyperthyroidism and ophthalmopathy. Study outcomes and limitations: Clonotypes that were expanded in thyroid above 0.001 mostly appeared in blood too.

Regions amplified from RNA transcripts were the TCR beta CDR3 regions. The HTBI primer set was used in a first-round RT-PCR of the TCR CDR3. TCRdb itself ran the multiplex PCR reads through MiXCR, one entry per CDR3 protein. The sample records 390,000 or so distinct CDR3 sequences, about 15% being singletons. This clonotype came up once. Its antigen is not identified. The V segment lost 7 bases and the J segment 2 bases; nucleotides outside the gene matches: 3. Germline V gene lookup returns CDR1 MGHDK and CDR2 SYGVNS. This CDR3 spans 13 amino acids. The sample was blood. The sequence was obtained from a man younger than 35 with Graves' ophthalmopathy. The chain couples TRBV25-1 to TRBJ1-2, with 8 bases identical to TRBD1. The CDR3 DNA sequence: TGTGCCAGCACTCGGACAGGGAACTATGGCTACACCTTC. Translated: CASTRTGNYGYTF.